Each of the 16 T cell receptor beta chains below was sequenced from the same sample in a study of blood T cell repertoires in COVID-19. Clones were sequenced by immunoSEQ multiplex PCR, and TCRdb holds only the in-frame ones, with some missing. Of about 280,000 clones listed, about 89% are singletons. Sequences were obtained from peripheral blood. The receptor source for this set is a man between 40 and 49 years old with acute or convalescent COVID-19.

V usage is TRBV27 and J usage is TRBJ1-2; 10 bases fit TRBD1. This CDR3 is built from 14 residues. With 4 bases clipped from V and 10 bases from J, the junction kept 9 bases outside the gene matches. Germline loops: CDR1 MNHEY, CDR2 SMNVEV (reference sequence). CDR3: CASSSLRQGAIYTF. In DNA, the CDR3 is TGTGCCAGCAGTTCCCTTAGACAGGGGGCGATCTACACCTTC.

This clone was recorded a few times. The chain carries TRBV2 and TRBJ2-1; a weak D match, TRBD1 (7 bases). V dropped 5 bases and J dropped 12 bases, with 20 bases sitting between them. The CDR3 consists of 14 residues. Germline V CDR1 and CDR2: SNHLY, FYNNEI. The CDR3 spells CASSSTWQGGGQFF. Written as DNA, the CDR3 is TGTGCCAGCAGTTCCACGTGGCAGGGGGGTGGGCAGTTCTTC.

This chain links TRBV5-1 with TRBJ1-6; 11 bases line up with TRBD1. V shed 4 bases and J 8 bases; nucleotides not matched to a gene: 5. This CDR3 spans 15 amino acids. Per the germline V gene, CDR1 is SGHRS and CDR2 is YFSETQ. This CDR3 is CASSNRTGGDSPLHF. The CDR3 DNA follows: TGCGCCAGCAGCAACAGGACAGGGGGCGATTCACCCCTCCACTTT.

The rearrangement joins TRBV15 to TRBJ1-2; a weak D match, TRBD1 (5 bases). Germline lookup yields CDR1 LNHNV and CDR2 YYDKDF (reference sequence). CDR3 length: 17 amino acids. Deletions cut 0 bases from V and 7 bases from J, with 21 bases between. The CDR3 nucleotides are TGTGCCACCAGCAGAGAGGGAGGGGACCCCCGAAGGAGTGGCTACACCTTC. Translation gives CATSREGGDPRRSGYTF. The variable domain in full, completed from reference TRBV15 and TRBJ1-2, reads DAMVIQNPRYQVTQFGKPVTLSCSQTLNHNVMYWYQQKSSQAPKLLFHYYDKDFNNEADTPDNFQSRRPNTSFCFLDIRSPGLGDTAMYLCATSREGGDPRRSGYTFGSGTRLTVV.

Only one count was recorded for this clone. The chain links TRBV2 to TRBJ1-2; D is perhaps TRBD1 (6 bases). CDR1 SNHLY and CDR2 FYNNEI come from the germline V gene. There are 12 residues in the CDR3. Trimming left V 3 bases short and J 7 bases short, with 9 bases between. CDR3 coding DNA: TGTGCCAGCAGTGACAGGGGTCCTGGCTACACCTTC. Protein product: CASSDRGPGYTF.

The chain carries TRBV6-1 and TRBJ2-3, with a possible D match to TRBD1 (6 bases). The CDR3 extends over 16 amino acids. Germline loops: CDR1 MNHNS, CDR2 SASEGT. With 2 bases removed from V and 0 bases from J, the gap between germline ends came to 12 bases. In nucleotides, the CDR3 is TGTGCCAGCAGTGAATTGCGGACAGAGAGCACAGATACGCAGTATTTT. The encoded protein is CASSELRTESTDTQYF.

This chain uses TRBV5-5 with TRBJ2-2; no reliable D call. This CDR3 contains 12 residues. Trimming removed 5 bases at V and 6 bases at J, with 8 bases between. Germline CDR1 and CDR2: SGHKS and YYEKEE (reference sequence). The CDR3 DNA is TGTGCCAGCAGGGCCGAACCCGGGGAGCTGTTTTTT. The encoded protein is CASRAEPGELFF.

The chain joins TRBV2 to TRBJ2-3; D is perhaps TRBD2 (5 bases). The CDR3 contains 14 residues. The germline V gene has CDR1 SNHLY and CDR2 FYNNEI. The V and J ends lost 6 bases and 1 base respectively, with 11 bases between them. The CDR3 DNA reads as TGTGCCAGCAGGGCTTTGGGAGGCACAGATACGCAGTATTTT. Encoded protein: CASRALGGTDTQYF.

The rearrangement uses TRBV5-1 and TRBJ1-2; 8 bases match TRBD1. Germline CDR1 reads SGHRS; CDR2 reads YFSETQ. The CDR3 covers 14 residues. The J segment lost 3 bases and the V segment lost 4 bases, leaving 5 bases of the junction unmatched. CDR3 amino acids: CASSLQTGDYGYTF. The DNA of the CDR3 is TGCGCCAGCAGCCTTCAGACAGGGGACTATGGCTACACCTTC. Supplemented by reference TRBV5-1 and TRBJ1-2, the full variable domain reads KAGVTQTPRYLIKTRGQQVTLSCSPISGHRSVSWYQQTPGQGLQFLFEYFSETQRNKGNFPGRFSGRQFSNSRSEMNVSTLELGDSALYLCASSLQTGDYGYTFGSGTRLTVV.

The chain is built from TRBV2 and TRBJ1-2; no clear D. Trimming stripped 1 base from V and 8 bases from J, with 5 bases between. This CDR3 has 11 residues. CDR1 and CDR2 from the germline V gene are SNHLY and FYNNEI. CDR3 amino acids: CASSEGQGYTF. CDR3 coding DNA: TGTGCCAGCAGTGAAGGTCAAGGCTACACCTTC.

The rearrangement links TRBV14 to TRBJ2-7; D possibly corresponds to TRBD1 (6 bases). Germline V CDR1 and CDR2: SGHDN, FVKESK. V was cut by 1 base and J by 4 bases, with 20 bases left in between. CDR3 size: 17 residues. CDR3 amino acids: CASSQGARATGLYEQYF. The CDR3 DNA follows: TGTGCCAGCAGCCAAGGCGCGCGCGCAACAGGGTTATACGAGCAGTACTTC.

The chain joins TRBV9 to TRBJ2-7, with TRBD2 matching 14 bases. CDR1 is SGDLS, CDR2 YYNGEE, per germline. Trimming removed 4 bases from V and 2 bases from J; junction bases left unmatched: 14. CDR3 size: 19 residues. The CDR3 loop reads CASSPRTGLAGAFTYEQYF. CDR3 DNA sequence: TGTGCCAGCAGCCCTAGGACGGGACTAGCGGGGGCCTTCACCTACGAGCAGTACTTC.

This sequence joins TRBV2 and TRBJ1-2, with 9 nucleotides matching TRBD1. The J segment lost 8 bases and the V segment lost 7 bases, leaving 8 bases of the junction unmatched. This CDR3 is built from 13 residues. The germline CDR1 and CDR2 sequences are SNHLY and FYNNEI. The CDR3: CASKRDRVEGYTF. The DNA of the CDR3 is TGTGCCAGCAAACGGGACAGGGTAGAAGGCTACACCTTC.

This CDR3 reads CASSLTGTGSSPQHF. For the CDR3, the DNA is TGTGCCAGCAGCCTCACCGGGACAGGCAGTAGCCCCCAGCATTTT. This chain links TRBV5-4 with TRBJ1-5; 8 bases fit TRBD1. V shed 4 bases and J 10 bases; nucleotides not matched to a gene: 13. The CDR3 is 15 amino acids. CDR1 SGHNT and CDR2 YYREEE come from the germline V gene (reference sequence).

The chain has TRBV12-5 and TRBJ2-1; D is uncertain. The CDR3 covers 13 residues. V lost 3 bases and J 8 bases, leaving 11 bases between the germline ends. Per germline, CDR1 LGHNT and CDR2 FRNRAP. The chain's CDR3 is CASGFNGIDEQFF. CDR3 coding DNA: TGTGCTAGTGGTTTCAACGGTATCGATGAGCAGTTCTTC.

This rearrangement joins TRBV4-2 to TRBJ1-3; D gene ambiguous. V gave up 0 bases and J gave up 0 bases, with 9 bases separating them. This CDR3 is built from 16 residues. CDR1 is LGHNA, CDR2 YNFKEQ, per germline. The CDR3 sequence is CASSQDARGSGNTIYF. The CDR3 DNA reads TGTGCCAGCAGCCAAGATGCAAGAGGCTCTGGAAACACCATATATTTT.